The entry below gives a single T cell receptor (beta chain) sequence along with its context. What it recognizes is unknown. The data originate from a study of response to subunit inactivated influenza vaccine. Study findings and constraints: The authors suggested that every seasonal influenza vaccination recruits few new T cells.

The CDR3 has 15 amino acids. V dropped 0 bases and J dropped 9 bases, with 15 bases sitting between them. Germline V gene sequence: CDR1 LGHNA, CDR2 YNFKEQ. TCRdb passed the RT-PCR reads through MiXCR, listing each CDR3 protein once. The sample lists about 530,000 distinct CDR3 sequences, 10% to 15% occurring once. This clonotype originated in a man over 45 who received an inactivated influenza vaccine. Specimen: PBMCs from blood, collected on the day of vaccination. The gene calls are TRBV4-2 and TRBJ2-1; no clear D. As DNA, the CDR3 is TGTGCCAGCAGCCAAGATAAGATAGGCTACGGTGAGCAGTTCTTC. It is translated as CASSQDKIGYGEQFF.